This paragraph covers one T cell receptor (beta chain) sequence. This record comes from a study of shared clonotypes between healthy human individuals. For each subset, genomic DNA was distributed in equal portions over several immunoSEQ plates. Using immunoSEQ multiplex PCR, the repertoire was profiled, and TCRdb retains in-frame clones only, with some absent. The data hold some 2,400,000 clones, with 95% observed a single time. The V gene's germline CDR1 is SGHRS and CDR2 YFSETQ. The CDR3 sequence is 16 residues long. V shed 4 bases and J 2 bases; nucleotides not matched to a gene: 11. The V and J genes are TRBV5-1 and TRBJ2-7; 8 nucleotides agree with TRBD2. The origin of this receptor is a man between 18 and 35 years old in good health. Sequenced material: naive CD4+ T cells sorted from blood. The subset here: CD45RA+ positively selected. The CDR3 nucleotides are TGCGCCAGCAGCCAGGGTGAGCGGGGGCCTGCCTACGAGCAGTACTTC. This encodes CASSQGERGPAYEQYF.